The 23 T cell receptor beta chains below all came from one sample that was sequenced in a study of blood T cell repertoires in COVID-19. Here immunoSEQ multiplex PCR was the method, and the copy in TCRdb shows in-frame clones only, minus some. The sample holds roughly 300,000 clones, 87% seen once. Sequenced input: peripheral blood. These receptor sequences come from a woman aged 50 to 60 who had recovered from COVID-19.

This chain joins TRBV19 and TRBJ1-2; weak D call: TRBD1 (5 bases). Germline values: CDR1 LNHDA, CDR2 SQIVND (reference sequence). The V end lost 5 bases, the J end lost 0 bases, and 10 bases lay between the germline ends. The CDR3 is made up of 14 amino acids. The chain's CDR3 is CASSQDSSNYGYTF. The CDR3 DNA reads TGTGCCAGTAGTCAAGACAGTTCTAACTATGGCTACACCTTC.

The V and J genes are TRBV18 and TRBJ2-7, with 13 bases fitting TRBD2. Germline lookup yields CDR1 KGHSH and CDR2 LQKENI. Germline trimming cut 0 bases from V and 3 bases from J; bases unmatched to any gene: 5. This CDR3 is 17 amino acids long. The CDR3 protein is CASSPPLGLAGVYEQYF. The CDR3 region has the DNA TGTGCCAGCTCACCACCGCTAGGACTAGCGGGGGTCTACGAGCAGTACTTC.

The chain combines TRBV3-1 (or the pseudogene TRBV3-2) with TRBJ2-3; D might be TRBD2 (5 bases). The CDR3 consists of 13 residues. V was clipped by 7 bases and J by 1 base, with 9 bases between them. The germline V gene has CDR1 LGHDT and CDR2 YNNKEL (reference sequence). CDR3 sequence reads: CASKAGGTDTQYF. CDR3 sequence (DNA): TGTGCCAGCAAAGCCGGGGGCACAGATACGCAGTATTTT.

The rearrangement uses TRBV11-2 and TRBJ2-5; 7 positions agree with TRBD1. CDR3 length equals 15 residues. Losses at the gene ends were 5 bases for V and 4 bases for J; bases not matched to a gene: 10. Germline values: CDR1 SGHAT, CDR2 FQNNGV. The CDR3 loop reads CASSPNLRQGETQYF. CDR3 coding DNA: TGTGCCAGCAGCCCGAACTTGAGACAGGGAGAGACCCAGTACTTC.

The CDR3 DNA reads as TGTGCCAGCAGCGCAGGGCTCGGCGGGGAGCTGTTTTTT. This codes for CASSAGLGGELFF. The chain has TRBV7-7 and TRBJ2-2; tentatively, D is TRBD1 (5 bases). Between the trimmed V and J ends, which lost 5 bases and 7 bases, there was a span of 11 bases. CDR1 and CDR2 from the germline V gene are SSHAT and FNYEAQ (reference sequence). There are 13 residues in the CDR3. Based on the CDR3 plus reference TRBV7-7 and TRBJ2-2, the full variable domain is GAGVSQSPRYKVTKRGQDVTLRCDPISSHATLYWYQQALGQGPEFLTYFNYEAQPDKSGLPSDRFSAERPEGSISTLTIQRTEQRDSAMYRCASSAGLGGELFFGEGSRLTVL.

This chain connects TRBV6-2 or TRBV6-3 to TRBJ2-5; 9 bases are a match to TRBD1. Trimming removed 5 bases from V and 4 bases from J; junction bases left unmatched: 5. Germline loops: CDR1 MNHEY, CDR2 SVGEGT. The CDR3 runs to 14 residues. The DNA for the CDR3 is TGTGCCAGCAGTACCGGGACAGGGAGAGAGACCCAGTACTTC. It codes for CASSTGTGRETQYF.

Note on this clone: The junction departs from the called germline gene at one end, perhaps through a read error. The genes are TRBV19 and TRBJ2-2, with a tentative D call TRBD2 (6 bases). The CDR3 spans 16 residues. CDR1 and CDR2 (germline): LNHDA, SQIVND (reference sequence). In DNA, the CDR3 is TGTGCCACTAGTAATGGGGAGGATTTTAACACCGGGGAGCTGTTTTTT. Encoded protein: CATSNGEDFNTGELFF.

The chain uses TRBV4-2 and TRBJ2-1; 7 positions match TRBD2. CDR3 size: 15 residues. V shed 1 base and J 5 bases; nucleotides not matched to a gene: 5. CDR1 is LGHNA and CDR2 is YNFKEQ in the germline V gene. In nucleotides, the CDR3 is TGTGCCAGCAGCCAAGGTGAGACTAGCCACAATGAGCAGTTCTTC. As protein: CASSQGETSHNEQFF.

The J gene is TRBJ2-7, the V gene TRBV28; possibly TRBD1 for D (6 bases). The germline gives CDR1 MDHEN, CDR2 SYDVKM. The CDR3 has 13 amino acids. V lost 7 bases, J lost 2 bases, and 12 bases lay in between. The CDR3 region has the DNA TGTGCCAGCATTAAAACAGGGCCCTACGAGCAGTACTTC. Amino acids: CASIKTGPYEQYF.

The chain recombines TRBV19 with TRBJ1-5, with 8 bases that match TRBD1. Germline loops: CDR1 LNHDA, CDR2 SQIVND (reference sequence). With 6 bases clipped from V and 4 bases from J, the junction kept 2 bases outside the gene matches. CDR3 length equals 13 residues. The CDR3 spells CASRRQGNQPQHF. The DNA for the CDR3 is TGTGCCAGTAGGCGACAGGGGAATCAGCCCCAGCATTTT.

This clone has ten or more counts. This chain links TRBV7-2 with TRBJ2-2; 10 nucleotides align to TRBD1. Germline V gene lookup returns CDR1 SGHTA and CDR2 FQGNSA. This CDR3 is 16 amino acids long. Trimming removed 5 bases from V and 6 bases from J; junction bases left unmatched: 9. CDR3 amino acids: CASSKRTGGNSGELFF. CDR3 nucleotide sequence: TGTGCCAGCAGCAAAAGGACAGGGGGTAATTCCGGGGAGCTGTTTTTT. Variable domain in full (rest from reference TRBV7-2 and TRBJ2-2): GAGVSQSPSNKVTEKGKDVELRCDPISGHTALYWYRQSLGQGLEFLIYFQGNSAPDKSGLPSDRFSAERTGGSVSTLTIQRTQQEDSAVYLCASSKRTGGNSGELFFGEGSRLTVL.

The chain is built from TRBV24-1 and TRBJ2-1, with 8 nucleotides matching TRBD1. This CDR3 comprises 16 residues. In germline, CDR1 is KGHDR, CDR2 SFDVKD. Germline trimming cut 4 bases from V and 3 bases from J; bases unmatched to any gene: 7. The CDR3 region has the DNA TGTGCCACCAGTGACTCCGACAGGGGTAGCTACAATGAGCAGTTCTTC. Amino acids: CATSDSDRGSYNEQFF.

The genes are TRBV6-6 and TRBJ1-1; D might be TRBD1 (5 bases). The CDR3 runs to 15 residues. Looked up from germline, CDR1 is MNHNY and CDR2 is SVGAGI (reference sequence). The V end lost 6 bases, the J end lost 4 bases, and 18 bases lay between the germline ends. The CDR3 loop reads CASSPRGWGVTEAFF. For the CDR3, the DNA is TGTGCCAGCAGCCCCCGCGGGTGGGGGGTCACTGAAGCTTTCTTT.

This chain links TRBV29-1 with TRBJ2-3, with 11 bases fitting TRBD1. Trimming at V came to 4 bases and at J to 11 bases, leaving 11 bases not matched to a gene. Germline CDR1 is SQVTM and CDR2 is ANQGSEA. The CDR3 is 14 amino acids. The CDR3 loop is CSVAHLGQGAGQYF. CDR3 bases: TGCAGCGTTGCCCACCTAGGACAGGGGGCTGGGCAGTATTTT.

The rearrangement uses TRBV30 and TRBJ1-4, with D maybe TRBD1 (5 bases). CDR1 is GTSNPN and CDR2 is SVGIG in the germline V gene (reference sequence). This CDR3 comprises 15 residues. The germline V and J ends were trimmed by 3 bases and 8 bases, with 19 bases remaining between them. The CDR3 protein is CAWSPMGQGIEKLFF. The DNA for the CDR3 is TGTGCCTGGAGCCCCATGGGGCAGGGCATAGAAAAACTGTTTTTT.

This sequence joins TRBV29-1 and TRBJ2-1, with D possibly TRBD1 on 6 matching bases. The germline V gene encodes CDR1 SQVTM and CDR2 ANQGSEA. Trimming shortened V by 4 bases and J by 3 bases, and 19 bases separated the two germline ends. The CDR3 sequence is 16 residues long. The CDR3 protein is CSVVRFDRRRYNEQFF. In DNA form, the CDR3 reads TGCAGCGTTGTCCGCTTCGACAGGAGACGCTACAATGAGCAGTTCTTC.

This chain connects TRBV5-6 to TRBJ2-3; 10 nucleotides agree with TRBD2. Unmatched junction bases numbered 2, after V lost 4 bases and J lost 3 bases. CDR3 length equals 14 residues. Germline CDR1 and CDR2: SGHDT and YYEEEE. CDR3 sequence (DNA): TGTGCCAGCAGCCTACTAGCGGGGACAGATACGCAGTATTTT. It translates to CASSLLAGTDTQYF.

The CDR3 loop reads CASSSGTGGATGELFF. Here the CDR3 DNA reads TGCGCCAGCAGCTCCGGGACAGGGGGCGCAACCGGGGAGCTGTTTTTT. This chain links TRBV5-1 with TRBJ2-2, with 12 nucleotides matching TRBD1. The junction had 5 bases not matched to a gene; V was cut back by 3 bases and J by 5 bases. The CDR3 has 16 amino acids. From germline, CDR1 is SGHRS and CDR2 YFSETQ.

CDR3 coding DNA: TGTGCCAGCATTAAAGGGACAGCACCTGGAAACACCATATATTTT. This codes for CASIKGTAPGNTIYF. The chain uses TRBV6-5 and TRBJ1-3; 7 bases line up with TRBD1. Germline loops: CDR1 MNHEY, CDR2 SVGAGI. The CDR3 sequence is 15 residues long. V was pared by 7 bases and J by 2 bases, with 8 bases of the junction left unmatched.

This clone appeared a single time. J is TRBJ2-5 and V is TRBV24-1; 9 bases agree with TRBD1. The CDR3 runs to 15 residues. Germline trimming cut 3 bases from V and 6 bases from J; bases unmatched to any gene: 7. In germline, CDR1 is KGHDR, CDR2 SFDVKD. CDR3 region: CATSDRQGVGKTQYF. In DNA, the CDR3 is TGTGCCACCAGTGATCGACAGGGGGTAGGGAAGACCCAGTACTTC.

This clone was found once. The chain links TRBV7-9 to TRBJ1-1; 7 bases agree with TRBD1. The CDR3 totals 15 residues. With V trimmed by 5 bases and J by 0 bases, 6 bases remained unmatched. Germline-derived CDR1 and CDR2 are SEHNR and FQNEAQ (reference sequence). In nucleotides, the CDR3 is TGTGCCAGCAGCCTTTCGACAGGGTTGAACACTGAAGCTTTCTTT. It codes for CASSLSTGLNTEAFF.

The chain employs TRBV28 and TRBJ2-1; 13 nucleotides match TRBD2. V shed 6 bases and J 9 bases; nucleotides not matched to a gene: 8. Germline CDR1 and CDR2: MDHEN and SYDVKM. This CDR3 spans 15 amino acids. The CDR3 spells CASRPRTSGSFEQFF. CDR3 DNA sequence: TGTGCCAGCAGACCCAGGACTAGCGGGAGTTTTGAGCAGTTCTTC.

A word on this clone: The same CDR3 is also encoded by other DNA sequences in this sample. This chain connects TRBV5-1 to TRBJ2-2; the match to TRBD2 covers 8 bases. This CDR3 has 15 amino acids. With 0 bases clipped from V and 5 bases from J, the junction kept 3 bases outside the gene matches. Germline CDR1 and CDR2: SGHRS and YFSETQ. CDR3: CASSLGAGETGELFF. The CDR3 DNA reads as TGCGCCAGCAGCTTGGGAGCGGGGGAGACCGGGGAGCTGTTTTTT.